Each of the 20 T cell receptor beta chains below was sequenced from the same sample in a study of T cells in Graves' hyperthyroidism and ophthalmopathy (dated by TCRdb to between 2018 and 2021). The method behind the library was multiplex PCR. The sequencer was an Illumina HiSeq 2000. The TCR beta CDR3 regions were amplified from the RNA transcripts. For the first round of RT-PCR on the TCR CDR3, the HTBI primer set was used together with the Qiagen OneStep RT-PCR kit. TCRdb handled the public reads itself, with Q25 trimming in fastp and clone calling in MiXCR, and kept productive beta chains. For every CDR3 protein sequence, its rows merge into one entry that carries the most common genes and DNA. Present in this sample are more than 450,000 distinct CDR3 sequences, 14% of which were seen just once. About 15% of the sample comes from the top ten. Sequenced: blood. The source of these receptors is a woman aged 40 to 49 with Graves' hyperthyroidism.

This clonotype was detected ten times or more. The V and J genes are TRBV20-1 and TRBJ2-3; D ambiguous. The V end lost 0 bases, the J end lost 2 bases, and 6 bases lay between the germline ends. CDR3 length: 13 amino acids. Germline CDR1 reads DFQATT; CDR2 reads SNEGSKA (reference sequence). CDR3 bases: TGCAGTGCTAGAGACAGCTACACAGATACGCAGTATTTT. Its protein is CSARDSYTDTQYF.

With respect to this clonotype: One junction end does not reproduce the germline sequence, and a read error may be involved. The rearrangement joins TRBV28 to TRBJ1-1; D possibly corresponds to TRBD1 (5 bases). CDR1 and CDR2 (germline): MDHEN, SYDVKM. CDR3 length equals 16 residues. The CDR3 nucleotides are TGTGCCAGCAGTTCCCGACAGAACTCCAGGAACACTGAGGCTTTCTTT. It yields the protein CASSSRQNSRNTEAFF.

This clonotype came up a few times. CDR3 loop: CASSLVPAGGVETQYF. In nucleotides, the CDR3 is TGTGCCAGCAGCTTAGTACCAGCGGGAGGTGTGGAGACCCAGTACTTC. The chain combines TRBV7-9 with TRBJ2-5, with 9 bases aligning to TRBD2. Germline V gives CDR1 SEHNR, CDR2 FQNEAQ (reference sequence). V shed 1 base and J 5 bases; nucleotides not matched to a gene: 8. This CDR3 spans 16 amino acids.

This clonotype came up a few times. The conserved closing phenylalanine or tryptophan is absent in this CDR3, likely reflecting a read error. This rearrangement joins TRBV28 to TRBJ2-2; 8 bases are a match to TRBD1. There are 15 residues in the CDR3. With V trimmed by 7 bases and J by 2 bases, 6 bases remained unmatched. CDR1 and CDR2 from the germline V gene are MDHEN and SYDVKM. The DNA of the CDR3 is TGTGCCAGCACCCTAGGACAGGGTAACACCGGGGAGCTGTTTTCT. Protein product: CASTLGQGNTGELFS.

This clonotype was detected a few times. This sequence may be a read error, since a much larger clone differs from it by one base. The V call is TRBV2, the J call TRBJ1-5, with D unclear. CDR1 and CDR2 from the germline V gene are SNHLY and FYNNEI. V lost 3 bases and J 6 bases, leaving 15 bases between the germline ends. The CDR3 spans 15 residues. CDR3: CASSDSGNLGQPQHF. The CDR3, as DNA: TGTGCCAGCAGTGATTCCGGGAATCTAGGTCAGCCCCAGCATTTT.

CDR3 sequence reads: CSARDPPGQGRQETQYF. The CDR3 DNA follows: TGCAGTGCTAGAGACCCCCCCGGACAGGGGCGGCAAGAGACCCAGTACTTC. This chain connects TRBV20-1 to TRBJ2-5, with TRBD1 matching over 9 bases. Trimming cost V 0 bases and J 2 bases; bases outside gene matches: 10. The germline CDR1 and CDR2 sequences are DFQATT and SNEGSKA (reference sequence). The CDR3 has 17 residues.

In this sample, this clonotype turned up many times. V is TRBV30 and J is TRBJ2-2; 14 bases are a match to TRBD2. This CDR3 comprises 18 residues. Trimming took 2 bases from V and 5 from J; bases not matched to a gene: 10. Germline V CDR1 and CDR2: GTSNPN, SVGIG (reference sequence). In nucleotides, the CDR3 is TGTGCCTGGAGTATCCCCGGGACTAGCGGGAGTTGGACCGGGGAGCTGTTTTTT. Translating it yields CAWSIPGTSGSWTGELFF.

The sample holds a few counts of this clonotype. The rearrangement links TRBV5-1 to TRBJ2-5, with D perhaps TRBD1 (5 bases). Germline CDR1 is SGHRS and CDR2 is YFSETQ. The CDR3 spans 15 residues. V shed 1 base and J shed 4 bases, with 14 bases lying between them. The CDR3 DNA sequence: TGCGCCAGCAGCTTGACGACAGTTGTTACAGAGACCCAGTACTTC. Translating gives CASSLTTVVTETQYF.

There are a few counts of this clonotype. The chain is built from TRBV5-6 and TRBJ2-7; no clear D. Deletions cut 0 bases from V and 2 bases from J, with 9 bases between. This CDR3 comprises 14 residues. Germline V CDR1 and CDR2: SGHDT, YYEEEE. The CDR3 is CASSLGQLTYEQYF. As DNA, the CDR3 is TGTGCCAGCAGCTTGGGGCAGCTAACCTACGAGCAGTACTTC.

Comment on this clonotype: One end of the junction is discordant with germline, which a read error may explain. The genes are TRBV30 and TRBJ2-7; 7 bases are shared with TRBD1. The CDR3 sequence is 13 residues long. Germline V gives CDR1 GTSNPN, CDR2 SVGIG (reference sequence). The CDR3 DNA reads TGTGCCTGCGAGGGGGCAAGCCTCTACGGGCAGTACTTT. It codes for CACEGASLYGQYF. The variable domain in full, with the rest retrieved from reference TRBV30 and TRBJ2-7, is SQTIHQWPATLVQPVGSPLSLECTVEGTSNPNLYWYRQAAGRGLQLLFYSVGIGQISSEVPQNLSASRPQDRQFILSSKKLLLSDSGFYLCACEGASLYGQYFGPGTRLTVT.

This clonotype was seen ten or more times. This chain links TRBV6-1 with TRBJ2-7, with 8 positions matching TRBD2. This CDR3 is 12 amino acids long. The germline gives CDR1 MNHNS, CDR2 SASEGT. After removal of 8 bases from V and 6 bases from J, the junction contained 6 bases not matched to a gene. Written as DNA, the CDR3 is TGTGCCAGCGGGCGGGAGGCGGGCGAGCAGTACTTC. Encoded protein: CASGREAGEQYF.

This clonotype has at least ten counts. This chain uses TRBV11-2 with TRBJ2-1; 9 bases are shared with TRBD1. The V gene end was trimmed by 1 base and the J gene end by 4 bases; junction bases not matched to a gene: 5. Germline values: CDR1 SGHAT, CDR2 FQNNGV. This CDR3 is 16 amino acids long. This CDR3 is CASSLVLGTGYNEQFF. The CDR3, as DNA: TGTGCCAGCAGCTTAGTTCTCGGGACAGGGTACAATGAGCAGTTCTTC.

At least ten counts were recorded for this clonotype. The chain carries TRBV12-5 and TRBJ1-1; the D gene is possibly TRBD1 (5 bases). The germline V and J ends were trimmed by 1 base and 11 bases, with 17 bases remaining between them. The germline gives CDR1 LGHNT, CDR2 FRNRAP. The CDR3 totals 14 residues. The CDR3 nucleotides read TGTGCTAGTGGTTTGGCTCCCCCTGGGGGGGAGGCTTTCTTT. Translating it yields CASGLAPPGGEAFF.

The table lists this clonotype with many counts. The J gene is TRBJ1-1, the V gene TRBV14; D unclear. Germline V CDR1 and CDR2: SGHDN, FVKESK. V dropped 1 base and J dropped 8 bases, with 11 bases sitting between them. The CDR3 covers 13 residues. The CDR3 spells CASSQGEGTEAFF. Here the CDR3 DNA reads TGTGCCAGCAGCCAAGGAGAAGGTACCGAAGCTTTCTTT.

This clonotype was found many times. The genes are TRBV20-1 and TRBJ1-6, with D unresolved. The germline V gene encodes CDR1 DFQATT and CDR2 SNEGSKA (reference sequence). Trimming removed 3 bases from V and 8 bases from J, with 20 bases in between. The CDR3 sequence is 16 residues long. CDR3 sequence reads: CSARSHGNLYDSPLHF. The CDR3 DNA follows: TGCAGTGCTAGGTCCCACGGGAATCTGTATGATTCACCCCTCCACTTT.

This clonotype was counted a few times. The rearrangement links TRBV5-1 to TRBJ2-1; 11 bases are shared with TRBD2. The CDR3 runs 16 residues. In germline, CDR1 is SGHRS, CDR2 YFSETQ. V trimming: 2 bases; J trimming: 7 bases; junction bases outside the gene matches: 8. The CDR3 loop reads CASSLAPSGRSNEQFF. CDR3 sequence (DNA): TGCGCCAGCAGCTTAGCTCCTAGCGGGAGGAGTAATGAGCAGTTCTTC.

Many counts were recorded for this clonotype. This chain links TRBV5-1 with TRBJ2-1; unclear D gene. V shed 2 bases and J shed 0 bases, with 12 bases lying between them. CDR3 length: 16 residues. Germline V gene lookup returns CDR1 SGHRS and CDR2 YFSETQ. The CDR3 reads CASSLQFGSSYNEQFF. The CDR3, as DNA: TGCGCCAGCAGCTTACAGTTCGGAAGCTCCTACAATGAGCAGTTCTTC.

This clonotype was counted ten times or more. V usage is TRBV20-1 and J usage is TRBJ2-3; 9 positions agree with TRBD2. The CDR3 consists of 16 residues. V trimming: 1 base; J trimming: 1 base; junction bases outside the gene matches: 6. The germline V gene has CDR1 DFQATT and CDR2 SNEGSKA (reference sequence). CDR3 protein: CSARAVAGVGTDTQYF. CDR3 nucleotides: TGCAGTGCTAGAGCCGTAGCGGGGGTGGGCACAGATACGCAGTATTTT.

This clonotype came up a few times. The rearrangement links TRBV9 to TRBJ1-2; D possibly corresponds to TRBD1 (5 bases). The V and J ends lost 0 bases and 7 bases respectively, with 13 bases between them. This CDR3 spans 14 amino acids. The germline V gene has CDR1 SGDLS and CDR2 YYNGEE. The CDR3 loop is CASSVEVGAGGYTF. The CDR3 DNA is TGTGCCAGCAGCGTAGAGGTTGGGGCCGGTGGCTACACCTTC.

This clonotype was recorded a few times. This rearrangement joins TRBV29-1 to TRBJ2-7; 11 nucleotides line up with TRBD1. This CDR3 spans 13 amino acids. CDR1 and CDR2 from the germline V gene are SQVTM and ANQGSEA. Trimming cost V 3 bases and J 6 bases; bases outside gene matches: 4. CDR3 nucleotides: TGCAGCGTTGAGGGGACAGGGGGTCGCGAGCAGTACTTC. Amino acids: CSVEGTGGREQYF.